The 17 T cell receptor beta chains presented below share a single source sample, sequenced in a study of control samples from healthy donors and cancer patients. Produced via immunoSEQ multiplex PCR; TCRdb's table is partial and in-frame only. Found here are about 140,000 clones, around 94% of them singletons; the top ten hold 13%. The sample comprised blood. Source of these receptors: a man in his forties in good health.

The genes are TRBV11-1 and TRBJ1-1, with TRBD1 identical over 8 bases. CDR3 size: 16 residues. Germline V gene data show CDR1 as SGHAT and CDR2 as FQDESV (reference sequence). J gave up 2 bases and V 5 bases, and 10 bases lay outside the gene matches. Here the CDR3 DNA reads TGTGCCAGCAGCCCCAGACAGGGGCGGCGAAACACTGAAGCTTTCTTT. Its translation is CASSPRQGRRNTEAFF.

The rearrangement links TRBV6-1 to TRBJ2-5; 10 bases agree with TRBD2. V was pared by 2 bases and J by 1 base, with 4 bases of the junction left unmatched. The CDR3 contains 16 residues. Germline V gene data show CDR1 as MNHNS and CDR2 as SASEGT. CDR3 coding DNA: TGTGCCAGCAGTGAAAGGGTAGCGGGGGGCCAAGAGACCCAGTACTTC. This translates into CASSERVAGGQETQYF.

This sequence joins TRBV6-2 or TRBV6-3 and TRBJ2-2, with D perhaps TRBD1 or TRBD2 (6 bases each). The CDR3 loop spans 17 amino acids. V lost 5 bases and J lost 1, with 17 bases in between. CDR1 is MNHEY and CDR2 is SVGEGT in the germline V gene. This chain's CDR3 is CASSQLPGGWNTGELFF. In DNA, the CDR3 is TGTGCCAGCAGTCAGCTTCCCGGGGGCTGGAACACCGGGGAGCTGTTTTTT.

The chain carries TRBV28 and TRBJ2-5; 9 bases map to TRBD2. This CDR3 has 15 residues. J lost 7 bases, V lost 4 bases, and 10 bases had no gene match. Germline CDR1 reads MDHEN; CDR2 reads SYDVKM. Here the CDR3 DNA reads TGTGCCAGCAGTTCTCCCCGCAGGCGGGGGGGGACCCAGTACTTC. It specifies CASSSPRRRGGTQYF.

The chain uses TRBV6-5 and TRBJ1-5; 8 nucleotides match TRBD1. Germline CDR1 is MNHEY and CDR2 is SVGAGI. The CDR3 sequence is 15 residues long. The trim removed 5 bases at V and 2 bases at J, leaving 5 bases unmatched. The chain's CDR3 is CASSPDRVGNQPQHF. The CDR3 DNA is TGTGCCAGCAGTCCGGACAGGGTCGGCAATCAGCCCCAGCATTTT.

The chain carries TRBV3-1 (or the pseudogene TRBV3-2) and TRBJ2-5; 7 nucleotides agree with TRBD2. The junction had 5 bases not matched to a gene; V was cut back by 2 bases and J by 2 bases. Germline assignment: CDR1 LGHDT and CDR2 YNNKEL (reference sequence). CDR3 size: 15 residues. CDR3 sequence: CASSQRGAGQETQYF. The CDR3 DNA follows: TGTGCCAGCAGCCAAAGAGGAGCGGGACAAGAGACCCAGTACTTC.

This chain uses TRBV7-3 with TRBJ2-7; D is tentatively TRBD1 or TRBD2 (6 bases each). Trimming shortened V by 5 bases and J by 4 bases, and 12 bases separated the two germline ends. Germline CDR1 reads SGHTA; CDR2 reads FQGTGA. There are 13 residues in the CDR3. The CDR3 DNA reads as TGTGCCAGCAGCCCCATAGGGGGGTACGAGCAGTACTTC. This sequence encodes CASSPIGGYEQYF.

The chain recombines TRBV7-2 with TRBJ1-2; TRBD1 is a possible D gene (6 bases). CDR3 length: 14 residues. Deletions cut 4 bases from V and 7 bases from J, with 16 bases between. Germline assignment: CDR1 SGHTA and CDR2 FQGNSA. For the CDR3, the DNA is TGTGCCAGCAGCTCCCCGGACAGCAGGATTGGCTACACCTTC. Protein product: CASSSPDSRIGYTF.

The rearrangement joins TRBV6-5 to TRBJ1-1; D remains unclear. The CDR3 covers 14 residues. Deletions cut 0 bases from V and 4 bases from J, with 9 bases between. Germline assignment: CDR1 MNHEY and CDR2 SVGAGI. CDR3 in amino acids: CASSYSRGPTEAFF. The CDR3 DNA reads as TGTGCCAGCAGTTACTCGAGAGGACCCACTGAAGCTTTCTTT.

This chain uses TRBV7-8 with TRBJ2-7; D remains ambiguous. Germline V gene sequence: CDR1 SGHVS, CDR2 FQNEAQ. This CDR3 is 13 amino acids long. V shed 1 base and J shed 3 bases, with 7 bases lying between them. The CDR3 reads CASSLGLGYEQYF. The CDR3 DNA sequence: TGTGCCAGCAGCTTAGGTCTCGGCTACGAGCAGTACTTC.

The chain carries TRBV18 and TRBJ2-2, with TRBD1 as a possible D gene (5 bases). In germline, CDR1 is KGHSH, CDR2 LQKENI. V lost 3 bases, J lost 5 bases, and 7 bases lay in between. The length of the CDR3 is 13 residues. The CDR3 sequence: CASSPQGTGELFF. In DNA form, the CDR3 reads TGTGCCAGCTCACCTCAGGGAACCGGGGAGCTGTTTTTT.

This chain connects TRBV11-2 to TRBJ1-3; D unclear. V lost 5 bases, J lost 4 bases, and 12 bases lay in between. The germline CDR1 and CDR2 sequences are SGHAT and FQNNGV. The CDR3 has 14 amino acids. CDR3 region: CASSPPWLGNTIYF. In DNA form, the CDR3 reads TGTGCCAGCAGCCCCCCCTGGTTGGGAAACACCATATATTTT.

This CDR3 is CASSAGVNEQYF. The DNA for the CDR3 is TGTGCCAGCAGTGCAGGGGTGAACGAGCAGTACTTC. The rearrangement links TRBV12-3 or TRBV12-4 to TRBJ2-7; tentatively, D is TRBD1 (6 bases). Trimming left V 5 bases short and J 5 bases short, with 10 bases between. CDR3 length equals 12 residues.

The rearrangement links TRBV6-4 to TRBJ2-1, with 14 bases aligning to TRBD2. V lost 7 bases to trimming and J lost 7 bases; unmatched junction nucleotides: 12. The CDR3 sequence is 17 residues long. Germline CDR1 reads MRHNA; CDR2 reads SNTAGT. The CDR3 region has the DNA TGTGCCAGCACCTTGGAAAGGACTAGCGGGAGGCTTAATGAGCAGTTCTTC. Translating it yields CASTLERTSGRLNEQFF.

This chain joins TRBV18 and TRBJ2-7; 8 bases align to TRBD2. This CDR3 has 15 amino acids. The V and J ends lost 6 bases and 5 bases, in that order; junction bases with no gene match: 12. Germline V lookup: CDR1 KGHSH, CDR2 LQKENI. CDR3 DNA: TGTGCCAGCTCTACCTGGAGCGGGAGTTGGGACGAGCAGTACTTC. Amino acid sequence: CASSTWSGSWDEQYF.

The count of this clone is one. The chain carries TRBV18 and TRBJ1-5; TRBD1 might be the D (6 bases). The CDR3 extends over 15 amino acids. Germline CDR1 is KGHSH and CDR2 is LQKENI. V gave up 5 bases and J gave up 1 base, with 12 bases separating them. The DNA for the CDR3 is TGTGCCAGCTCAACAACAGGGCTGAGCAATCAGCCCCAGCATTTT. As protein: CASSTTGLSNQPQHF.

The J gene is TRBJ2-5, the V gene TRBV4-3; 7 positions match TRBD1. CDR1 is LGHNA, CDR2 YSLEER, per germline. With V trimmed by 3 bases and J by 2 bases, 6 bases remained unmatched. This CDR3 region has 15 residues. CDR3: CASSQAGTEQETQYF. The CDR3 bases are TGCGCCAGCAGCCAGGCCGGGACAGAGCAAGAGACCCAGTACTTC.